A selection of T cell receptor beta chains follows, all from one sample in a study of shared clonotypes between healthy human individuals. The method was immunoSEQ multiplex PCR; TCRdb's version includes in-frame clones alone and lacks a portion of them. The table shows 2 million to 3 million clones, with approximately 93% occurring only once. Material for sequencing was naive CD4+ T cells from PBMCs. Receptors originate from a man aged 18 to 29 in good health. Some clones in this sample may be carry-over from other donors' samples. Each CDR3 is given with its conserved first and last residue. The D gene is left open where the match is weak.

CASSSTSGETQYF,TRBJ2-5,TRBV5-1,TRBD2
CASSQRTSGAYEQYF,TRBJ2-7,TRBV7-9,TRBD2
CASSLGQGLVYEQYF,TRBJ2-7,TRBV7-6,TRBD1
CASSNSGTTSYEQYF,TRBJ2-7,TRBV11-1,-
CASSELTGGNSPLHF,TRBJ1-6,TRBV6-4,TRBD1
CASSSQISQYF,TRBJ2-3,TRBV28,-
CASSGADRIRGGYTF,TRBJ1-2,TRBV9,-
CASRSGTVKQETQYF,TRBJ2-5,TRBV6-5,TRBD1
CASSLGGSSSGNTIYF,TRBJ1-3,TRBV5-1,-
CASSLAAGQPQHF,TRBJ1-5,TRBV5-1,-
CASSPGAPYGTEAFF,TRBJ1-1,TRBV18,-
CASSWIQGAVGYTF,TRBJ1-2,TRBV5-8,TRBD1
CASSQRRRSYEQYF,TRBJ2-7,TRBV14,-
CATSGRLNEKLFF,TRBJ1-4,TRBV15,-
CASSEENLVHIPDTQYF,TRBJ2-3,TRBV14,-
CASSLALAGVDTQYF,TRBJ2-3,TRBV28,TRBD2
CASSIFPGEETQYF,TRBJ2-5,TRBV19,-
CASSPGTGTYEQYF,TRBJ2-7,TRBV5-1,TRBD1
CASSLDPEGYNEQFF,TRBJ2-1,TRBV5-1,-
CASSFGLAGVTDTQYF,TRBJ2-3,TRBV19,TRBD2
CATRGTGGSYEQYF,TRBJ2-7,TRBV15,TRBD1
CASRLAGAPHEQYF,TRBJ2-7,TRBV11-2,TRBD2
CASSSPGGTVYNEQFF,TRBJ2-1,TRBV6-5,-
CASSPGTGTYNEQFF,TRBJ2-1,TRBV5-6,TRBD1
CASSEAGGEQYF,TRBJ2-7,TRBV6-1,-
CASSSLGTGGYEQYF,TRBJ2-7,TRBV5-4,TRBD1
CASSLGGGTNEQYF,TRBJ2-7,TRBV7-3,-
CASSYSGATDTQYF,TRBJ2-3,TRBV27,TRBD2
CASNTPQGGDYGYTF,TRBJ1-2,TRBV9,TRBD1
CASSYRKASNQPQHF,TRBJ1-5,TRBV6-5,-
CASSLVSRMRETQYF,TRBJ2-5,TRBV5-4,-
CASSRWEQGGDEQYF,TRBJ2-7,TRBV27,-
CASRQVEGLGAGELFF,TRBJ2-2,TRBV4-1,-
CASSPVNRDTEAFF,TRBJ1-1,TRBV18,-
CASSFSGANVLTF,TRBJ2-6,TRBV7-2,-
CASSALAGNYEQYF,TRBJ2-7,TRBV5-4,TRBD2
CASSLAGENEKLFF,TRBJ1-4,TRBV5-6,-
CASSVEPQPWETQYF,TRBJ2-5,TRBV9,-
CASSFRLPSTDTQYF,TRBJ2-3,TRBV7-2,-
CASSLGHRGSGIETQYF,TRBJ2-5,TRBV7-8,TRBD1
CAISDRGSGEQFF,TRBJ2-1,TRBV19,TRBD1
CASSVRGNRETQYF,TRBJ2-5,TRBV27,TRBD2
CASSQSGLATRYEQYF,TRBJ2-7,TRBV9,TRBD2
CATSRDRGRGQDGYTF,TRBJ1-2,TRBV15,TRBD1
CASNRAGSYNEQFF,TRBJ2-1,TRBV11-2,-
CASSPTRPTNQPQHF,TRBJ1-5,TRBV6-5,-
CASLQSEFQETQYF,TRBJ2-5,TRBV2,-